Shown below are 7 T cell receptor beta chains from a single sample sequenced in a study of control samples from healthy donors and cancer patients. Generated by immunoSEQ multiplex PCR, the TCRdb table keeps only in-frame clones and is missing some. The data hold about 100,000 clones, with roughly 87% observed a single time. Material: blood. Receptor source: a woman in her 50s in good health.

The rearrangement uses TRBV2 and TRBJ2-7; a weak D match, TRBD1 (5 bases). CDR1 and CDR2 (germline): SNHLY, FYNNEI. The CDR3 length is 14 residues. Trimming cost V 7 bases and J 0 bases, with 13 bases left between them. CDR3: CASTVQGVSYEQYF. The CDR3 DNA reads TGTGCCAGCACAGTCCAGGGTGTCTCCTACGAGCAGTACTTC.

Note on this clone: Mismatch with germline at one junction end may stem from a read error. This sequence joins TRBV29-1 and TRBJ2-7, with D perhaps TRBD1 (5 bases). This CDR3 region has 12 residues. Germline loops: CDR1 SQVTM, CDR2 ANQGSEA. Written as DNA, the CDR3 is TGCAGCGTTGAACAGGGTACTTACGGGCAGTACTTC. Its translation is CSVEQGTYGQYF.

The gene calls are TRBV19 and TRBJ2-1; the match to TRBD2 covers 8 bases. CDR3 length: 16 amino acids. The germline CDR1 and CDR2 sequences are LNHDA and SQIVND (reference sequence). The junction had 8 bases not matched to a gene; V was cut back by 4 bases and J by 3 bases. CDR3 in amino acids: CASSNRPSGRYNEQFF. The CDR3 bases are TGTGCCAGTAGTAACAGACCTAGCGGGCGCTACAATGAGCAGTTCTTC.

The V call is TRBV2, the J call TRBJ2-1; a possible D gene is TRBD2 (7 bases). Germline CDR1 SNHLY, CDR2 FYNNEI. Trimming removed 8 bases at V and 4 bases at J, with 24 bases between. The CDR3 runs 17 residues. This CDR3 reads CASFPPSAGAFYNEQFF. CDR3 coding DNA: TGTGCCAGCTTCCCTCCAAGCGCGGGGGCCTTTTACAATGAGCAGTTCTTC.

The chain is built from TRBV18 and TRBJ2-1; the D gene is possibly TRBD2 (5 bases). Trimming left V 0 bases short and J 10 bases short, with 22 bases between. Germline CDR1 is KGHSH and CDR2 is LQKENI. This CDR3 spans 17 amino acids. The CDR3 protein is CASSPPFRGSGPNEQFF. Written as DNA, the CDR3 is TGTGCCAGCTCACCACCTTTTCGAGGGAGTGGTCCAAACGAGCAGTTCTTC. The complete variable domain, with remaining parts taken from reference TRBV18 and TRBJ2-1, reads NAGVMQNPRHLVRRRGQEARLRCSPMKGHSHVYWYRQLPEEGLKFMVYLQKENIIDESGMPKERFSAEFPKEGPSILRIQQVVRGDSAAYFCASSPPFRGSGPNEQFFGPGTRLTVL.

In DNA form, the CDR3 reads TGTGCCAGCAGCGAGGGAGTAGGGGGATCGGAGACCCAGTACTTC. It codes for CASSEGVGGSETQYF. The chain has TRBV9 and TRBJ2-5; possibly TRBD1 for D (6 bases). The CDR3 is made up of 15 amino acids. Germline CDR1 SGDLS, CDR2 YYNGEE. V shed 3 bases and J shed 5 bases, with 17 bases lying between them.

The chain links TRBV5-6 to TRBJ1-2; no clear D. Germline CDR1 and CDR2: SGHDT and YYEEEE. The ends were cut back, 4 bases at V and 4 bases at J, with 14 bases in the middle. This CDR3 has 14 amino acids. CDR3: CASSPEVGGYGYTF. The CDR3, as DNA: TGTGCCAGCAGCCCCGAGGTAGGAGGCTATGGCTACACCTTC. The full variable domain, with the rest looked up from reference TRBV5-6 and TRBJ1-2, is DAGVTQSPTHLIKTRGQQVTLRCSPKSGHDTVSWYQQALGQGPQFIFQYYEEEERQRGNFPDRFSGHQFPNYSSELNVNALLLGDSALYLCASSPEVGGYGYTFGSGTRLTVV.